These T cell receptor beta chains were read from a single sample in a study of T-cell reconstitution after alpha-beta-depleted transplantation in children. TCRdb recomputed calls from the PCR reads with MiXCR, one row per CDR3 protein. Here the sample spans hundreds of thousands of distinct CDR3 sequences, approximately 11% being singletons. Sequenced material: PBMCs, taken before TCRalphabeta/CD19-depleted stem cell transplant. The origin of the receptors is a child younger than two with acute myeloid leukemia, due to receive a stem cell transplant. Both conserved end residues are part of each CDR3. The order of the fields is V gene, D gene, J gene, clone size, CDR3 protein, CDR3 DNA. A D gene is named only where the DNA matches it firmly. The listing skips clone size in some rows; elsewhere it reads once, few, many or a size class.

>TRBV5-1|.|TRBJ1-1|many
CASSSSGTHNTEAFF
TGCGCCAGCAGCTCTTCCGGGACACATAACACTGAAGCTTTCTTT
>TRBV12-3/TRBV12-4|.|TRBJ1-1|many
CASGPWGDTEAFF
TGTGCCAGCGGTCCATGGGGCGACACTGAAGCTTTCTTT
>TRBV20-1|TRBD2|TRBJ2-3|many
CSARGLAGLTDTQYF
TGCAGTGCTAGAGGGCTAGCGGGGTTAACAGATACGCAGTATTTT
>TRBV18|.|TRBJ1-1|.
CASSPLSRAEAFF
TGTGCCAGCTCACCACTGAGTAGGGCTGAAGCTTTCTTT
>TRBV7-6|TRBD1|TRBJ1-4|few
CASSPTGPTGTNEKLFF
TGTGCCAGCAGCCCCACGGGTCCGACAGGGACTAATGAAAAACTGTTTTTT
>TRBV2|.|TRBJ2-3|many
CASNPDTQYF
TGTGCCAGCAATCCAGATACGCAGTATTTT
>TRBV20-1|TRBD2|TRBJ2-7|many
CSVGGSPYEQYF
TGCAGTGTCGGGGGGAGTCCCTACGAGCAGTACTTC
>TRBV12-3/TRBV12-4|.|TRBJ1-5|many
CASSGGTISNQPQHF
TGTGCCAGCAGTGGGGGGACGATCAGCAATCAGCCCCAGCATTTT
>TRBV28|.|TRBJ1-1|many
CASSPRRGTNTEAFF
TGTGCCAGCAGTCCCCGACGGGGAACGAACACTGAAGCTTTCTTT
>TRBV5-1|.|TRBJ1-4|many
CASSLVDGEGGKLFF
TGCGCCAGCAGCTTGGTCGACGGCGAAGGTGGAAAACTGTTTTTT
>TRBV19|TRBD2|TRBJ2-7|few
CASTQRGNGNEQYF
TGTGCCTCGACTCAGCGGGGGAACGGTAACGAGCAGTACTTC
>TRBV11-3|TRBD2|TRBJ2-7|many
CASSLVWTSGRAPYEQYF
TGTGCCAGCAGCTTAGTGTGGACTAGCGGGAGAGCCCCCTACGAGCAGTACTTC
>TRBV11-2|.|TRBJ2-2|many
CASSLVEYYTNTGELFF
TGTGCCAGCAGCTTAGTTGAGTACTACACGAACACCGGGGAGCTGTTTTTT
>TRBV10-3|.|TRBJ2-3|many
CATGLERTDTQYF
TGTGCCACGGGGCTCGAGCGCACAGATACGCAGTATTTT